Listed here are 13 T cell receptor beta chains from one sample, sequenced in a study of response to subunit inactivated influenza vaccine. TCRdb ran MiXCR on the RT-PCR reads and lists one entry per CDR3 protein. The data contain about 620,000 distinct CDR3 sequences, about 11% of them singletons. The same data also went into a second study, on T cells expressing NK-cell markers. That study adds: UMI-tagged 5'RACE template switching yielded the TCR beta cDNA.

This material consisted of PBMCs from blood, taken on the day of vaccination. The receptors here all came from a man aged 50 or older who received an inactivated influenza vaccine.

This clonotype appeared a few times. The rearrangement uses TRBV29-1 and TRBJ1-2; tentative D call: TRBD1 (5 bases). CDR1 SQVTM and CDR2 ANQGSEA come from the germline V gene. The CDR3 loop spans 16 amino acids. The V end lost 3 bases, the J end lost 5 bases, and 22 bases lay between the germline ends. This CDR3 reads CSVETPWTQSGYGYTF. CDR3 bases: TGCAGCGTTGAGACGCCATGGACACAAAGTGGGTATGGCTACACCTTC.

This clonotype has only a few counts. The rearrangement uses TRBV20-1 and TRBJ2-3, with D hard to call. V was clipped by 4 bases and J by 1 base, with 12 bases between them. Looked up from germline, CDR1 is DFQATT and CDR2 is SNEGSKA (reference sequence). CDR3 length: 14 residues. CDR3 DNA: TGCAGTGCTACCCCGCCTCATGGCACAGATACGCAGTATTTT. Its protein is CSATPPHGTDTQYF.

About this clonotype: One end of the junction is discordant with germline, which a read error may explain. The CDR3: CASSGGTYHF. The CDR3 nucleotides are TGTGCCAGCAGTGGGGGGACCTATCACTTC. This chain joins TRBV2 and TRBJ2-7, with D perhaps being TRBD1 or TRBD2 (5 bases each). The germline gives CDR1 SNHLY, CDR2 FYNNEI. There are 10 residues in the CDR3.

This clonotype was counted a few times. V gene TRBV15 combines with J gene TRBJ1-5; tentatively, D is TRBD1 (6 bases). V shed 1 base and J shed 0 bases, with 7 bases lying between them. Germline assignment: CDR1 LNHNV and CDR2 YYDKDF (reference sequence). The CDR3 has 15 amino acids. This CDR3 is CATSRGTASNQPQHF. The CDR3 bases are TGTGCCACCAGCAGAGGGACAGCTAGCAATCAGCCCCAGCATTTT.

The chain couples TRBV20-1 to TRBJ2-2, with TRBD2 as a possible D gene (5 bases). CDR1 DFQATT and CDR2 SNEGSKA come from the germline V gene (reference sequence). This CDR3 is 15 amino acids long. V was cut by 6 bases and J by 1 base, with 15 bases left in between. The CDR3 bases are TGCAGTGCCCCCCCGTTAGAGGGGAACACCGGGGAGCTGTTTTTT. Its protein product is CSAPPLEGNTGELFF.

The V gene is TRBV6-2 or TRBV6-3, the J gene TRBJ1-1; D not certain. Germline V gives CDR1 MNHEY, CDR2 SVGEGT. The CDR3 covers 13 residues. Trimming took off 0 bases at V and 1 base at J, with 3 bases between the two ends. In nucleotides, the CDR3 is TGTGCCAGCAGTTACTCGTCGAACACTGAAGCTTTCTTT. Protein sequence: CASSYSSNTEAFF.

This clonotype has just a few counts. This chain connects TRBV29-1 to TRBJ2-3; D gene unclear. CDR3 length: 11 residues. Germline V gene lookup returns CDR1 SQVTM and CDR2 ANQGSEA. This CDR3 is CLCRNTDTQYF. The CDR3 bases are TGCCTTTGTAGGAACACAGATACGCAGTATTTT.

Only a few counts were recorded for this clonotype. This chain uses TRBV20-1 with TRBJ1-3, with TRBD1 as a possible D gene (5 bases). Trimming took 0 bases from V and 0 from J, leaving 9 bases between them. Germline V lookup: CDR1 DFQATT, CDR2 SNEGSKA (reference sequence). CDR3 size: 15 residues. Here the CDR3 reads CSARDTGSSGNTIYF. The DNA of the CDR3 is TGCAGTGCTAGAGATACAGGCTCCTCTGGAAACACCATATATTTT.

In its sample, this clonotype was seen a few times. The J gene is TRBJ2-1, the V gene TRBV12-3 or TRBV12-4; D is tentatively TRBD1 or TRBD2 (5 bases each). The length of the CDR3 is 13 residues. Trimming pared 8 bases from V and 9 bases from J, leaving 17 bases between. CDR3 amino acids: CASAFSERGEQFF. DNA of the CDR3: TGTGCCAGCGCCTTTAGCGAAAGGGGTGAGCAGTTCTTC.

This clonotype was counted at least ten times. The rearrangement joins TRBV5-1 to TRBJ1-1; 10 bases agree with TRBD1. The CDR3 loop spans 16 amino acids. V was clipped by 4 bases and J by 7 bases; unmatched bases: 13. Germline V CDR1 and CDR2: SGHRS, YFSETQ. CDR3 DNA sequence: TGCGCCAGCAGCGAAGAACGGACAGGGGGGGGAGGTGAAGCTTTCTTT. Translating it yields CASSEERTGGGGEAFF. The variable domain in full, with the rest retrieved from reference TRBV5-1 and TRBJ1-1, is KAGVTQTPRYLIKTRGQQVTLSCSPISGHRSVSWYQQTPGQGLQFLFEYFSETQRNKGNFPGRFSGRQFSNSRSEMNVSTLELGDSALYLCASSEERTGGGGEAFFGQGTRLTVV.

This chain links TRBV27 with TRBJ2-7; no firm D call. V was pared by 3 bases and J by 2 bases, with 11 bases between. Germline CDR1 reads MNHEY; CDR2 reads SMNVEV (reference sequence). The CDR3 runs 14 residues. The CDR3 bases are TGTGCCAGCAGTTTCACGGCGCTAACCTACGAGCAGTACTTC. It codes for CASSFTALTYEQYF.

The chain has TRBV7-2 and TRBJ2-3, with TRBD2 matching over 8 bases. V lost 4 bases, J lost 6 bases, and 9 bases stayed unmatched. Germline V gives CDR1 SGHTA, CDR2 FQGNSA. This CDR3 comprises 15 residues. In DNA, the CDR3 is TGTGCCAGCAGCTGGGCCACGACTAGCGTGGATACGCAGTATTTT. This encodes CASSWATTSVDTQYF.

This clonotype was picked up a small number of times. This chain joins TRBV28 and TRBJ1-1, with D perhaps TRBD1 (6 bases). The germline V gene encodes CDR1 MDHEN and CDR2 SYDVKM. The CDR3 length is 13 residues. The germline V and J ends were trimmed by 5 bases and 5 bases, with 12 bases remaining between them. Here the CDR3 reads CASSTGAKTEAFF. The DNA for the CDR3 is TGTGCCAGCAGTACGGGGGCGAAAACTGAAGCTTTCTTT.